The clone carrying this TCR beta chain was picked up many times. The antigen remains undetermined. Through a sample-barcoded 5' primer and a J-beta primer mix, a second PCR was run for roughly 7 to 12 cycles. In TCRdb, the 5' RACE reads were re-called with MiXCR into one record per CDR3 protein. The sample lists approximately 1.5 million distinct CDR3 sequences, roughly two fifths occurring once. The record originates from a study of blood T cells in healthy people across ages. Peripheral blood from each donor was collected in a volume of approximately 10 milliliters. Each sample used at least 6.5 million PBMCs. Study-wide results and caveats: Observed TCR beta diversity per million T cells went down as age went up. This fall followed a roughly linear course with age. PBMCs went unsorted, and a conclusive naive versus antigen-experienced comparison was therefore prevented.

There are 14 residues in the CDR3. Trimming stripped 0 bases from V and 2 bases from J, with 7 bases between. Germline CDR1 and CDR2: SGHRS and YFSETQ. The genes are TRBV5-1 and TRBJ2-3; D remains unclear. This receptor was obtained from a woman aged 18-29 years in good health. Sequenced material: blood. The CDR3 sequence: CASSLGAPTDTQYF. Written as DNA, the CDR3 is TGCGCCAGCAGCTTGGGGGCTCCCACAGATACGCAGTATTTT.